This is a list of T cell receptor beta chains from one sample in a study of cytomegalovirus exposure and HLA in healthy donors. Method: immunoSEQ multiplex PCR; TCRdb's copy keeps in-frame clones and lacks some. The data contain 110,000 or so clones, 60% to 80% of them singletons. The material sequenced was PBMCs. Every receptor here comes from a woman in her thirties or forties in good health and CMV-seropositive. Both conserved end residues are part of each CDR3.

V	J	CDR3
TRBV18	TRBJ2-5	CASSPRPCDRGQETQYF
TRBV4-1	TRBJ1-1	CASSERGGTEAFF
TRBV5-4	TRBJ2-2	CASSFGTSGRAITGELFF
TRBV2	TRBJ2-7	CATLGGEYSYEQYF
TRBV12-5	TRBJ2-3	CASGLVSWGSGRGDTQYF
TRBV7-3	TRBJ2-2	CSSSLRAGTAYTGELFF
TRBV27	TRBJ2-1	CASTSPELGLAGVNEQFF
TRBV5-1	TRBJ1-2	CASSLGRHGYTF
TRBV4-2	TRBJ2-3	CASSRRAELNTDTQYF
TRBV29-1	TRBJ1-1	CSVVRLLTHTEAFF
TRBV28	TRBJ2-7	CASKTGGASYEQYF
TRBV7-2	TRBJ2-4	CASSQAGGLAKNIQYF
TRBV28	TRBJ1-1	CASSLWANTEAFF
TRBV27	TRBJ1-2	CASSSRTGGNLFNGYTF
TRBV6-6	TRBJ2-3	CASSYGQGGDTQYF
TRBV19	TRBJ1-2	CASSKGQGNYTF
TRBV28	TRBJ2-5	CASSLYGQGRMETQYF
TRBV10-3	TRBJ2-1	CAISESVSGGYNEQFF
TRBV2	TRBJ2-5	CASKALFGQVGETQYF
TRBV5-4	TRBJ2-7	CASSEGLAGDVQYF
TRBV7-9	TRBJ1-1	CASGGRPTEAFF
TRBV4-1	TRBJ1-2	CASSQIGRTANYGYTF
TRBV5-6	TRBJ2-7	CASSLAIGLAVYEQYF
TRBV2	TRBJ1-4	CASRKDRGPGNEKLFF
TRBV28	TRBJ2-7	CASSFTGPRYEQYF
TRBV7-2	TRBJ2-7	CASSLDPGYYEQYF
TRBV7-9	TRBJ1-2	CASPRGGVYGYTF
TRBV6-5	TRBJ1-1	CASSYRQGYTEAFF
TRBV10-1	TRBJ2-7	CASSDADGTYEQYF
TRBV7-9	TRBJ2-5	CASSHGGEETQYF
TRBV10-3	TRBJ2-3	CAISVGQNTDTQYF
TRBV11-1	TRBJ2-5	CASSPGLGALLGTQYF
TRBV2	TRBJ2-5	CASSVSETDEQTQYF
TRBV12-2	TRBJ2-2	CAGRGANTGELFF
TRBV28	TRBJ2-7	CASSFGDRSILFYEQYF
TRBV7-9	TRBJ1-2	CASSLSPVVSRGYTF
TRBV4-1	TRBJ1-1	CASTQGQANTEAFF
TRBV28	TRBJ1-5	CASRGTPTDYSNQPQHF
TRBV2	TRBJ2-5	CASMSERGGTQYF
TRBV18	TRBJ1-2	CASSPDRQANYGYTF
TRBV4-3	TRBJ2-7	CASSLRTGFAYEQYF
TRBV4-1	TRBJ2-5	CASSQEREGQNTQYF
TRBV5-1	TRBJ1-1	CASSSRLERTEAFF
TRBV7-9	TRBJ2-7	CASSLALAHSPYEQYF
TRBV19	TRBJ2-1	CASSMIPTGDNEQFF
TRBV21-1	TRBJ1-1	CASSKTPGHSAEAFF
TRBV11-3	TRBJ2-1	CASSPFSGRAYNEQFF
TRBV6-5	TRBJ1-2	CASSPPGQGNYGYTF
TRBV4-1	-	CASSREFYYEQYF
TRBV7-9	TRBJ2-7	CASSLSGGSYYEQYF
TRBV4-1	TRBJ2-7	CASSQLDRGANYEQYF
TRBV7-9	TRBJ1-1	CASSLSGLGTEAFF
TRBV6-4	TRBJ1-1	CASSDRAGRGLGTEAFF